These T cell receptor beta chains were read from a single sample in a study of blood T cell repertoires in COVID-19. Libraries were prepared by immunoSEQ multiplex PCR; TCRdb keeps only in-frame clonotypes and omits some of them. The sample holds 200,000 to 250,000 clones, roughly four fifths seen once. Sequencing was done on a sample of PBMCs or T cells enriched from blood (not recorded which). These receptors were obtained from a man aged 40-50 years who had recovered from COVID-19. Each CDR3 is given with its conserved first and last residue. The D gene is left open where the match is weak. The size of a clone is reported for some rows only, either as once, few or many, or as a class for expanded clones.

cdr3_aa: CASSEWGRGRTSYEQYF
cdr3_nt: TGTGCCAGCAGTGAGTGGGGTCGCGGGAGGACCTCCTACGAGCAGTACTTC
j_call: TRBJ2-7
clone_size: .
v_call: TRBV2
d_call: TRBD2

cdr3_aa: CASSIMFGTVLPYEQYF
cdr3_nt: TGTGCCAGTAGTATAATGTTCGGGACAGTCTTACCCTACGAGCAGTACTTC
j_call: TRBJ2-7
clone_size: .
v_call: TRBV19
d_call: TRBD1

cdr3_aa: CASSEYPSTSQETQYF
cdr3_nt: TGTGCCAGCAGTGAATACCCTAGCACATCCCAAGAGACCCAGTACTTC
j_call: TRBJ2-5
clone_size: .
v_call: TRBV6-1
d_call: .

cdr3_aa: CASSPPGTDTQYF
cdr3_nt: TGTGCCAGCAGTCCCCCGGGCACAGATACGCAGTATTTT
j_call: TRBJ2-3
clone_size: .
v_call: TRBV6-5
d_call: .

cdr3_aa: CASSPPGLAGAPAGELFF
cdr3_nt: TGTGCCAGCTCACCACCGGGGCTAGCGGGAGCACCCGCCGGGGAGCTGTTTTTT
j_call: TRBJ2-2
clone_size: .
v_call: TRBV18
d_call: TRBD2

cdr3_aa: CASSQRGRQGATEAFF
cdr3_nt: TGTGCCAGCAGCCAAAGGGGGAGGCAGGGGGCCACTGAAGCTTTCTTT
j_call: TRBJ1-1
clone_size: .
v_call: TRBV3-1/TRBV3-2
d_call: TRBD1

cdr3_aa: CASSQTGGRNQPQHF
cdr3_nt: TGTGCCAGCAGCCAGACAGGGGGAAGGAATCAGCCCCAGCATTTT
j_call: TRBJ1-5
clone_size: .
v_call: TRBV7-8
d_call: TRBD1

cdr3_aa: CASRDRPNTGELFF
cdr3_nt: TGTGCCAGCAGGGACAGGCCGAACACCGGGGAGCTGTTTTTT
j_call: TRBJ2-2
clone_size: .
v_call: TRBV27
d_call: TRBD1

cdr3_aa: CASSHTSGRREGTQYF
cdr3_nt: TGTGCCAGTAGCCATACTAGCGGGAGGCGCGAGGGGACCCAGTACTTC
j_call: TRBJ2-5
clone_size: .
v_call: TRBV19
d_call: TRBD2

cdr3_aa: CASRDRMGGYTF
cdr3_nt: TGTGCCAGTAGGGACAGAATGGGAGGCTACACCTTC
j_call: TRBJ1-2
clone_size: .
v_call: TRBV19
d_call: .

cdr3_aa: CASTQGGEAFF
cdr3_nt: TGTGCCAGCACCCAGGGGGGCGAAGCTTTCTTT
j_call: TRBJ1-1
clone_size: .
v_call: TRBV6-5
d_call: TRBD1

cdr3_aa: CASSPGTGPPYGYTF
cdr3_nt: TGTGCCAGCAGCCCCGGGACAGGGCCCCCCTATGGCTACACCTTC
j_call: TRBJ1-2
clone_size: once
v_call: TRBV4-2
d_call: TRBD1

cdr3_aa: CASSPGNSYEQYF
cdr3_nt: TGTGCCAGCAGCCCCGGGAACTCCTACGAGCAGTACTTC
j_call: TRBJ2-7
clone_size: .
v_call: TRBV5-6
d_call: .

cdr3_aa: CASGLASGNSGNTIYF
cdr3_nt: TGTGCTAGTGGTTTGGCCTCAGGAAACTCTGGAAACACCATATATTTT
j_call: TRBJ1-3
clone_size: once
v_call: TRBV12-5
d_call: .

cdr3_aa: CASSSGGWREVYEQYF
cdr3_nt: TGTGCCAGCAGCTCGGGCGGATGGCGGGAGGTCTACGAGCAGTACTTC
j_call: TRBJ2-7
clone_size: once
v_call: TRBV7-9
d_call: TRBD2

cdr3_aa: CASSSSWQGNSPLHF
cdr3_nt: TGTGCCAGCAGTTCGAGTTGGCAGGGAAATTCACCCCTCCACTTT
j_call: TRBJ1-6
clone_size: .
v_call: TRBV27
d_call: .

cdr3_aa: CASRSERGREQFF
cdr3_nt: TGTGCCAGCAGGTCGGAGAGGGGGCGGGAGCAGTTCTTC
j_call: TRBJ2-1
clone_size: .
v_call: TRBV5-4
d_call: TRBD1

cdr3_aa: CASQNVDSLSHEQYF
cdr3_nt: TGCGCCAGCCAGAACGTTGACAGTCTCTCCCACGAGCAGTACTTC
j_call: TRBJ2-7
clone_size: .
v_call: TRBV4-1
d_call: .

cdr3_aa: CASTFSGGGFNNEQFF
cdr3_nt: TGTGCCAGCACCTTTAGCGGGGGCGGCTTTAACAATGAGCAGTTCTTC
j_call: TRBJ2-1
clone_size: .
v_call: TRBV2
d_call: TRBD2

cdr3_aa: CASSPFGQLNTEAFF
cdr3_nt: TGTGCCAGCAGCCCATTCGGACAGCTTAACACTGAAGCTTTCTTT
j_call: TRBJ1-1
clone_size: .
v_call: TRBV7-2
d_call: .

cdr3_aa: CASSLGHPGQGALLF
cdr3_nt: TGCGCCAGCAGCTTGGGGCATCCGGGACAGGGGGCCCTCCTTTTT
j_call: TRBJ1-1
clone_size: .
v_call: TRBV5-1
d_call: TRBD1

cdr3_aa: CAISGTGENGYTF
cdr3_nt: TGTGCCATCAGTGGGACAGGGGAGAATGGCTACACCTTC
j_call: TRBJ1-2
clone_size: once
v_call: TRBV10-3
d_call: TRBD1

cdr3_aa: CASSRLAGANTDTQYF
cdr3_nt: TGTGCCAGTAGTCGTTTAGCGGGGGCGAACACAGATACGCAGTATTTT
j_call: TRBJ2-3
clone_size: .
v_call: TRBV19
d_call: TRBD2

cdr3_aa: CAWSVPGGPQETQYF
cdr3_nt: TGTGCCTGGAGTGTACCGGGGGGGCCCCAAGAGACCCAGTACTTC
j_call: TRBJ2-5
clone_size: .
v_call: TRBV30
d_call: TRBD2

cdr3_aa: CASATSGSYNEQFF
cdr3_nt: TGTGCCAGCGCGACTAGCGGTTCCTACAATGAGCAGTTCTTC
j_call: TRBJ2-1
clone_size: .
v_call: TRBV27
d_call: TRBD2

cdr3_aa: CASSPGASGSSVSYNEQFF
cdr3_nt: TGTGCCAGCAGCCCTGGGGCTAGCGGGAGTTCAGTATCCTACAATGAGCAGTTCTTC
j_call: TRBJ2-1
clone_size: .
v_call: TRBV14
d_call: TRBD2

cdr3_aa: CASSVGGRAYEQYF
cdr3_nt: TGTGCCAGCAGTGTCGGCGGGAGGGCCTACGAGCAGTACTTC
j_call: TRBJ2-7
clone_size: .
v_call: TRBV27
d_call: TRBD2

cdr3_aa: CASSEWAGVRPQHF
cdr3_nt: TGTGCCAGCAGTGAATGGGCGGGGGTCCGGCCCCAGCATTTT
j_call: TRBJ1-5
clone_size: once
v_call: TRBV6-1
d_call: .

cdr3_aa: CASSEMRGVGYEQYF
cdr3_nt: TGCGCCAGCAGTGAAATGCGGGGGGTGGGCTACGAGCAGTACTTC
j_call: TRBJ2-7
clone_size: .
v_call: TRBV10-2
d_call: TRBD2

cdr3_aa: CASSFTSYGYTF
cdr3_nt: TGTGCCAGCAGTTTCACCAGCTATGGCTACACCTTC
j_call: TRBJ1-2
clone_size: .
v_call: TRBV12-3/TRBV12-4
d_call: .

cdr3_aa: CASSPPNQPQHF
cdr3_nt: TGTGCCAGCTCACCCCCTAATCAGCCCCAGCATTTT
j_call: TRBJ1-5
clone_size: once
v_call: TRBV18
d_call: .

cdr3_aa: CASSTGGSWGYTF
cdr3_nt: TGTGCCAGCAGCACAGGGGGCTCTTGGGGCTACACCTTC
j_call: TRBJ1-2
clone_size: .
v_call: TRBV12-3/TRBV12-4
d_call: TRBD1

cdr3_aa: CAWSVGAQAQYF
cdr3_nt: TGTGCCTGGAGTGTGGGGGCCCAGGCGCAGTATTTT
j_call: TRBJ2-3
clone_size: .
v_call: TRBV30
d_call: .

cdr3_aa: CAWRYSGRASYEQYF
cdr3_nt: TGTGCCTGGCGTTATAGCGGGAGGGCCTCCTACGAGCAGTACTTC
j_call: TRBJ2-7
clone_size: .
v_call: TRBV30
d_call: TRBD2

cdr3_aa: CASSLDSGTGELFF
cdr3_nt: TGTGCCAGCAGCTTGGATAGCGGAACCGGGGAGCTGTTTTTT
j_call: TRBJ2-2
clone_size: .
v_call: TRBV7-9
d_call: .

cdr3_aa: CASSSLGDTNQPQHF
cdr3_nt: TGTGCCAGCTCATCGCTAGGGGACACAAATCAGCCCCAGCATTTT
j_call: TRBJ1-5
clone_size: .
v_call: TRBV18
d_call: .

cdr3_aa: CASSSRLAAGELFF
cdr3_nt: TGTGCCAGCAGCTCCCGACTAGCGGCCGGGGAGCTGTTTTTT
j_call: TRBJ2-2
clone_size: .
v_call: TRBV7-2
d_call: TRBD2

cdr3_aa: CASSALASGGAVSNEQFF
cdr3_nt: TGTGCCAGCAGCGCATTGGCTAGCGGGGGGGCCGTGTCCAATGAGCAGTTCTTC
j_call: TRBJ2-1
clone_size: .
v_call: TRBV7-9
d_call: TRBD2

cdr3_aa: CSASWSGRASNEQFF
cdr3_nt: TGCAGTGCTAGTTGGAGCGGGAGGGCGAGCAATGAGCAGTTCTTC
j_call: TRBJ2-1
clone_size: .
v_call: TRBV20-1
d_call: TRBD2

cdr3_aa: CASSLKGGQPQHF
cdr3_nt: TGTGCCAGCAGCCTTAAGGGGGGGCAGCCCCAGCATTTT
j_call: TRBJ1-5
clone_size: once
v_call: TRBV7-3
d_call: .

cdr3_aa: CASTRGGGLGELFF
cdr3_nt: TGCGCCAGCACCCGTGGCGGGGGTCTGGGGGAGCTGTTTTTT
j_call: TRBJ2-2
clone_size: .
v_call: TRBV5-1
d_call: TRBD2

cdr3_aa: CASSWGQGSGYTF
cdr3_nt: TGTGCCAGCAGTTGGGGACAGGGGAGCGGCTACACCTTC
j_call: TRBJ1-2
clone_size: .
v_call: TRBV27
d_call: TRBD1

cdr3_aa: CASSLTSGSQKLFF
cdr3_nt: TGTGCCAGCAGCTTGACTTCGGGGAGTCAAAAACTGTTTTTT
j_call: TRBJ1-4
clone_size: .
v_call: TRBV7-9
d_call: .

cdr3_aa: CASRLRAGASGRQPQHF
cdr3_nt: TGTGCCAGTAGGTTGAGGGCAGGCGCCTCGGGCAGGCAGCCCCAGCATTTT
j_call: TRBJ1-5
clone_size: once
v_call: TRBV19
d_call: .

cdr3_aa: CSARGGAETQYF
cdr3_nt: TGCAGCGCGAGGGGGGGCGCAGAGACCCAGTACTTC
j_call: TRBJ2-5
clone_size: .
v_call: TRBV29-1
d_call: .

cdr3_aa: CASSPRGHLNTEAFF
cdr3_nt: TGCGCCAGCAGCCCGAGGGGACATCTAAACACTGAAGCTTTCTTT
j_call: TRBJ1-1
clone_size: many
v_call: TRBV4-1
d_call: .

cdr3_aa: CASSLYRGEGTEAFF
cdr3_nt: TGTGCCAGCAGCTTATATCGGGGGGAAGGCACTGAAGCTTTCTTT
j_call: TRBJ1-1
clone_size: .
v_call: TRBV7-3
d_call: .

cdr3_aa: CASSQVENQPQHF
cdr3_nt: TGCGCCAGCAGCCAAGTAGAGAATCAGCCCCAGCATTTT
j_call: TRBJ1-5
clone_size: few
v_call: TRBV4-1
d_call: .

cdr3_aa: CASSRSPGTGGGNQPQHF
cdr3_nt: TGTGCCAGCAGCAGAAGTCCCGGGACAGGGGGCGGCAATCAGCCCCAGCATTTT
j_call: TRBJ1-5
clone_size: .
v_call: TRBV11-2
d_call: TRBD1

cdr3_aa: CASNPGSGANVLTF
cdr3_nt: TGCGCCAGCAACCCAGGCTCTGGGGCCAACGTCCTGACTTTC
j_call: TRBJ2-6
clone_size: .
v_call: TRBV5-1
d_call: .

cdr3_aa: CASSQGHTQYF
cdr3_nt: TGTGCCAGCAGTCAGGGCCATACGCAGTATTTT
j_call: TRBJ2-3
clone_size: .
v_call: TRBV7-6
d_call: .

cdr3_aa: CSVEDGAGRTDTQYF
cdr3_nt: TGCAGCGTTGAAGACGGTGCGGGACGCACAGATACGCAGTATTTT
j_call: TRBJ2-3
clone_size: few
v_call: TRBV29-1
d_call: .

cdr3_aa: CASSASRGEATEAFF
cdr3_nt: TGTGCCAGCTCGGCGTCCAGGGGGGAGGCCACTGAAGCTTTCTTT
j_call: TRBJ1-1
clone_size: .
v_call: TRBV18
d_call: TRBD1

cdr3_aa: CASNLLGGSQETQYF
cdr3_nt: TGCGCCAGCAACCTCCTAGGGGGCTCCCAAGAGACCCAGTACTTC
j_call: TRBJ2-5
clone_size: .
v_call: TRBV5-1
d_call: TRBD1